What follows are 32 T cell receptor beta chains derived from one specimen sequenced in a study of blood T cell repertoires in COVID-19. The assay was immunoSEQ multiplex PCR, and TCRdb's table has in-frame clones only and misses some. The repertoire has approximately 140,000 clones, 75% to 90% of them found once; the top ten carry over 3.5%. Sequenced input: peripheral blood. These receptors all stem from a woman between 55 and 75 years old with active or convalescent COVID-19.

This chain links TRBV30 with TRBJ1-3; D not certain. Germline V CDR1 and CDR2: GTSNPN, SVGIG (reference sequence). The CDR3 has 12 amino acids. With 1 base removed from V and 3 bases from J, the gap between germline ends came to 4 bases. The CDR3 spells CAWSDGGNTIYF. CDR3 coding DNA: TGTGCCTGGAGTGACGGTGGAAACACCATATATTTT.

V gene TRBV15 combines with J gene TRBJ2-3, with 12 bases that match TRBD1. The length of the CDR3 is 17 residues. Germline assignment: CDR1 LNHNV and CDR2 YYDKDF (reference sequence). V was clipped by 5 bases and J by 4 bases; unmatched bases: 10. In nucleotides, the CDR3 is TGTGCCACCAGCCCATGGACCGGGACAGGGGGCGCAGATACGCAGTATTTT. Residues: CATSPWTGTGGADTQYF.

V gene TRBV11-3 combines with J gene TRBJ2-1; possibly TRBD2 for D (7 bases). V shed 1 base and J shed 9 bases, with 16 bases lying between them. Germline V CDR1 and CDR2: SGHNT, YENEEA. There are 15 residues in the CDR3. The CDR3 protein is CASSLGTRGKGEQFF. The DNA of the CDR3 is TGTGCCAGCAGCTTAGGGACTAGGGGGAAGGGTGAGCAGTTCTTC.

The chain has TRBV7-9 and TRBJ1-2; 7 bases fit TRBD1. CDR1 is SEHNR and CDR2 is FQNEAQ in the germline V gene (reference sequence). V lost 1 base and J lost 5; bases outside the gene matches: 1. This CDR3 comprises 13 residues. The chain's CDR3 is CASSLGQGYGYTF. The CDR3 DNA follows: TGTGCCAGCAGCTTAGGACAGGGATATGGCTACACCTTC.

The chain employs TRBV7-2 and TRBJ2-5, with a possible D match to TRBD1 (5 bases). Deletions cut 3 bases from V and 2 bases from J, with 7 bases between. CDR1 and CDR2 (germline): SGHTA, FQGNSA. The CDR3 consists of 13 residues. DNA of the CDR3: TGTGCCAGCAGCTTTTCAGGGCAAGAGACCCAGTACTTC. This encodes CASSFSGQETQYF.

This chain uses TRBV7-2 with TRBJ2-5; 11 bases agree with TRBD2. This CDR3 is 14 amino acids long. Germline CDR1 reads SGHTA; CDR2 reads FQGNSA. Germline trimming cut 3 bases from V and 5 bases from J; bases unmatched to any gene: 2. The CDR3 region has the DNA TGTGCCAGCAGCTTTAGCGGGGGGGCGGAGACCCAGTACTTC. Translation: CASSFSGGAETQYF.

The CDR3 sequence is CASRAGTGGVETQYF. As DNA, the CDR3 is TGTGCCAGCAGAGCTGGGACAGGGGGCGTGGAGACCCAGTACTTC. The chain links TRBV5-8 to TRBJ2-5, with 12 bases aligning to TRBD1. The V segment lost 5 bases and the J segment 5 bases; nucleotides outside the gene matches: 7. Germline CDR1 is SGHTS and CDR2 is YDEGEE. The length of the CDR3 is 15 residues.

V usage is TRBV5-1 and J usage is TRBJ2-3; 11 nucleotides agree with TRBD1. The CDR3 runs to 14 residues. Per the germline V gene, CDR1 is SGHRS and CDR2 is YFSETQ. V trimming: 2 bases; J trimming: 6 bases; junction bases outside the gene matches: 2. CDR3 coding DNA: TGCGCCAGCAGCTTAGGGACAGGGGGTGATACGCAGTATTTT. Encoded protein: CASSLGTGGDTQYF.

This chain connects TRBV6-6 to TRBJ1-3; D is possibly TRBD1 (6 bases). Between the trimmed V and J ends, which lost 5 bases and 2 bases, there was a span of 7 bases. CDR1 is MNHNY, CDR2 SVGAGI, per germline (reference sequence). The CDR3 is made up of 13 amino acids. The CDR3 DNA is TGTGCCAGCAGTCAGGGGCCTGGAAACACCATATATTTT. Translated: CASSQGPGNTIYF.

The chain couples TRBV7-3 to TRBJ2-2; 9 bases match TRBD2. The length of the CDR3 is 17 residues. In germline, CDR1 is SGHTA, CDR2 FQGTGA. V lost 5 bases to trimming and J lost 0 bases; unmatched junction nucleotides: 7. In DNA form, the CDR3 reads TGTGCCAGCAGCAAAAGGACTAGCGTCGCGAACACCGGGGAGCTGTTTTTT. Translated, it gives CASSKRTSVANTGELFF.

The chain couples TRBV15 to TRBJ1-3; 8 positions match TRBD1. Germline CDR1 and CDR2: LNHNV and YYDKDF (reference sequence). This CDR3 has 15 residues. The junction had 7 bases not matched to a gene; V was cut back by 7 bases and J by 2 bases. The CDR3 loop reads CATTLDRDTGNTIYF. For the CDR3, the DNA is TGTGCCACCACCCTGGACAGGGACACTGGAAACACCATATATTTT.

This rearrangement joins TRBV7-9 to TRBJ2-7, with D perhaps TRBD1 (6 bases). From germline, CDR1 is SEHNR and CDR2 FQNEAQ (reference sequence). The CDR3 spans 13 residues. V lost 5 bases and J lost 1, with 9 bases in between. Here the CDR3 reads CASSITGSYEQYF. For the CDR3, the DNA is TGTGCCAGCAGCATCACAGGGTCCTACGAGCAGTACTTC.

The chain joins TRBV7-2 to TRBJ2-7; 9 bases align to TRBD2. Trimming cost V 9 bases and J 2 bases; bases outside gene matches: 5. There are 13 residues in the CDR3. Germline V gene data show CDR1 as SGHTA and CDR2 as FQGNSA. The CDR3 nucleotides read TGTGCCAGTTCTAGCGGGACAACCTACGAGCAGTACTTC. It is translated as CASSSGTTYEQYF.

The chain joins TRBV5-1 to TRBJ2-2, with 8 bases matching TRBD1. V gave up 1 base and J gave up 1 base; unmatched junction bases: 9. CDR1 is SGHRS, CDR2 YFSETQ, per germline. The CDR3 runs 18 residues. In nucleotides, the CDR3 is TGCGCCAGCAGCTTGTTCAGGGGGCTTGGCGGGAACACCGGGGAGCTGTTTTTT. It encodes CASSLFRGLGGNTGELFF.

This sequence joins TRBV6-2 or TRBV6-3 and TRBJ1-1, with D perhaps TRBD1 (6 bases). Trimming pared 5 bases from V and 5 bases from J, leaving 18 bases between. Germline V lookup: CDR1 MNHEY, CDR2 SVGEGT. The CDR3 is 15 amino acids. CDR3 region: CASSVTGQSGTEAFF. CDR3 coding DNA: TGTGCCAGCAGTGTGACCGGACAGTCAGGGACTGAAGCTTTCTTT.

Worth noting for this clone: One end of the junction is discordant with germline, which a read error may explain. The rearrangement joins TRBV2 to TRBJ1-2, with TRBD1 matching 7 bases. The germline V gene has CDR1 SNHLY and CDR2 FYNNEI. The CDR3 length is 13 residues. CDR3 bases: TGTGCTAGCAGTGATACAGGGGCGGATGGCTACACCTTC. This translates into CASSDTGADGYTF.

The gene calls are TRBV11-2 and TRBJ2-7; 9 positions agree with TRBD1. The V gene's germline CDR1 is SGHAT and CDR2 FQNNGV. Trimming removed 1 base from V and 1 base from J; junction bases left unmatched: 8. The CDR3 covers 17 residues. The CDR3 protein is CASSLASGQGLSYEQYF. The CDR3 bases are TGTGCCAGCAGCTTAGCTTCGGGACAGGGTCTTTCCTACGAGCAGTACTTC.

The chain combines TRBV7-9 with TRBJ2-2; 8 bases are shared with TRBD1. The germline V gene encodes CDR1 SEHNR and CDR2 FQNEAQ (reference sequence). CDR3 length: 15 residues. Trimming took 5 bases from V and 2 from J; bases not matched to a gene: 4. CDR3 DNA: TGTGCCAGCAGCGGGGGACAGGCAAACACCGGGGAGCTGTTTTTT. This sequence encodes CASSGGQANTGELFF. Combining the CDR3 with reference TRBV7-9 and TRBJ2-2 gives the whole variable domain DTGVSQNPRHKITKRGQNVTFRCDPISEHNRLYWYRQTLGQGPEFLTYFQNEAQLEKSRLLSDRFSAERPKGSFSTLEIQRTEQGDSAMYLCASSGGQANTGELFFGEGSRLTVL.

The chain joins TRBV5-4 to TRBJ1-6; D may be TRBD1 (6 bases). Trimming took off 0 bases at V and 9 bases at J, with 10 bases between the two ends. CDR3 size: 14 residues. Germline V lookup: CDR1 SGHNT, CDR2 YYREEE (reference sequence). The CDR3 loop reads CASSLDTGFSPLHF. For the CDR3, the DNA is TGTGCCAGCAGCTTGGATACAGGGTTTTCACCCCTCCACTTT.

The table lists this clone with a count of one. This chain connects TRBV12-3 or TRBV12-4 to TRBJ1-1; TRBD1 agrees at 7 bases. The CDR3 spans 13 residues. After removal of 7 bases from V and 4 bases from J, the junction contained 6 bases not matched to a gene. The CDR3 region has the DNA TGTGCCAGCACCTACAGGGGTTCCACTGAAGCTTTCTTT. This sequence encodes CASTYRGSTEAFF.

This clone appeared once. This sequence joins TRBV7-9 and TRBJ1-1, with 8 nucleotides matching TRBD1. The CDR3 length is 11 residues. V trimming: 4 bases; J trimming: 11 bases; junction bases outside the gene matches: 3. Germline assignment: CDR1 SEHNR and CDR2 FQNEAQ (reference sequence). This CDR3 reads CASSSDRVAFF. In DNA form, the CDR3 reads TGTGCCAGCAGCTCGGACAGGGTGGCTTTCTTT.

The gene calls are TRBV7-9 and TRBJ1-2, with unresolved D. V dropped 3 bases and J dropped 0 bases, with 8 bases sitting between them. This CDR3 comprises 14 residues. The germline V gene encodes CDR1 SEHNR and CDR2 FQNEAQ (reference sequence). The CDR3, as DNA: TGTGCCAGCAGCTTTGAGACTGCTAACTATGGCTACACCTTC. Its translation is CASSFETANYGYTF.

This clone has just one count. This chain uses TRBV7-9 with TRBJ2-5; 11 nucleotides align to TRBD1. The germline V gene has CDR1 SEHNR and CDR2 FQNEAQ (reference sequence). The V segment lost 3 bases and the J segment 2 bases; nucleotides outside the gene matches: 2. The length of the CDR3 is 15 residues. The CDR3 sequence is CASSLDRGRQETQYF. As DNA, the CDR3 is TGTGCCAGCAGCTTGGACAGGGGGCGTCAAGAGACCCAGTACTTC.

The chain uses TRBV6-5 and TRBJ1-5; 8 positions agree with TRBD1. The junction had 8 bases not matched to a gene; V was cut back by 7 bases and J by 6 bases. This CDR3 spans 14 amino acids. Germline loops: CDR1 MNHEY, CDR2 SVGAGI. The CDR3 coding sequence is TGTGCCAGCACCCAGGGGGCGCGAGGTCAGCCCCAGCATTTT. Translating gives CASTQGARGQPQHF.

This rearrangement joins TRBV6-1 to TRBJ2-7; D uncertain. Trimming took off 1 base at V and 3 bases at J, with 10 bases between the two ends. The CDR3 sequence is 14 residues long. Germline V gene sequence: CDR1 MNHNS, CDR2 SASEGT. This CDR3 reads CASSEEARFYEQYF. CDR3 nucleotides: TGTGCCAGCAGTGAAGAGGCTAGGTTCTACGAGCAGTACTTC.

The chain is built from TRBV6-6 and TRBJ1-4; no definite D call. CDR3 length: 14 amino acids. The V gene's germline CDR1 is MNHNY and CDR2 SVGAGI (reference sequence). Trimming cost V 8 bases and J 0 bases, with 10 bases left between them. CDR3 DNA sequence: TGTGCCAGCTCCGACTCCGCAACTAATGAAAAACTGTTTTTT. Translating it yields CASSDSATNEKLFF.

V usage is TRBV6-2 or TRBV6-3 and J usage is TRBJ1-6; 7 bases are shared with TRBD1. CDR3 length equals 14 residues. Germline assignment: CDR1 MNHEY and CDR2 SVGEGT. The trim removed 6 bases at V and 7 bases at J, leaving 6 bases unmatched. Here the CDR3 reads CASSPGDRNSPLHF. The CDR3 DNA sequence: TGTGCCAGCAGCCCCGGGGACAGAAATTCACCCCTCCACTTT.

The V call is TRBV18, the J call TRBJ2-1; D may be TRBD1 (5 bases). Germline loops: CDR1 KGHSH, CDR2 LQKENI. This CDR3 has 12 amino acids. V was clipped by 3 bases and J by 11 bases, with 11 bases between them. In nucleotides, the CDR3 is TGTGCCAGCTCACCTCCCTCAGGGAAGCAGTTCTTC. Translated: CASSPPSGKQFF.

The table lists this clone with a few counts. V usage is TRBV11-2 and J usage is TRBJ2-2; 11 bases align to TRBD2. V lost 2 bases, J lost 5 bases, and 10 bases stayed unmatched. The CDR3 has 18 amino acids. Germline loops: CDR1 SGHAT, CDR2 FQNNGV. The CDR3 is CASSLRLTSGGGTGELFF. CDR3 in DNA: TGTGCCAGCAGCTTAAGACTAACTAGCGGGGGCGGTACCGGGGAGCTGTTTTTT.

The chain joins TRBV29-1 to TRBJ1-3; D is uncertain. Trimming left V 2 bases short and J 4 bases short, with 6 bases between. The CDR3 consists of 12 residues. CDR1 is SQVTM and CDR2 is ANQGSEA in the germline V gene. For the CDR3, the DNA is TGCAGCGTTGAAACCAGAGGAAACACCATATATTTT. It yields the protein CSVETRGNTIYF.

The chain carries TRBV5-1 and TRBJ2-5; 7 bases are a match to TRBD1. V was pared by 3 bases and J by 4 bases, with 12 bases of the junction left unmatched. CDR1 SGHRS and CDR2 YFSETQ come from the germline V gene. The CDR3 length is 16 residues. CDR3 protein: CASSSQAWTGGETQYF. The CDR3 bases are TGCGCCAGCAGCTCACAAGCTTGGACAGGAGGAGAGACCCAGTACTTC.

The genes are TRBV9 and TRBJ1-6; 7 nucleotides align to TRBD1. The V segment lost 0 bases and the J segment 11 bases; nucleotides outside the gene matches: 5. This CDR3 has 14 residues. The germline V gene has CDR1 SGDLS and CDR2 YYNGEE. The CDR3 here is CASSVEGAPPPLHF. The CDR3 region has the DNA TGTGCCAGCAGCGTAGAGGGGGCCCCGCCACCCCTCCACTTT.